This TCR beta chain was identified during a study of neoadjuvant anti-PD-1 for oral cavity cancer. As for the study in general: Non-progressing patients received a fourth nivolumab dose near day 43, then surgery on days 50-56. Broader study findings: Each response group had just a few patients in TCR analyses.

Remarks on this clone: What it recognizes is unknown.

Some clones are missing from TCRdb's copy, which holds only in-frame ones; the method was immunoSEQ multiplex PCR. The table records some 10,000 clones, about 66% of them present only once. Time point noted: after neoadjuvant nivolumab, at surgical resection. Patients were newly diagnosed with stage II-IVA oral cavity squamous cell carcinoma without prior systemic or radiation treatment. Germline assignment: CDR1 MRHNA and CDR2 SNTAGT. The CDR3 loop spans 13 amino acids. With 4 bases clipped from V and 10 bases from J, the junction kept 9 bases outside the gene matches. The sequenced sample was PBMCs, obtained after nivolumab (anti-PD-1) treatment. The receptor was derived from a person between 40 and 85 years old with oral cavity squamous cell carcinoma. The gene calls are TRBV6-4 and TRBJ1-1; 7 nucleotides agree with TRBD1. Here the CDR3 DNA reads TGTGCCAGCAGTGGAGCAGGGGGGCGGTCAGCTTTCTTT. As protein: CASSGAGGRSAFF.